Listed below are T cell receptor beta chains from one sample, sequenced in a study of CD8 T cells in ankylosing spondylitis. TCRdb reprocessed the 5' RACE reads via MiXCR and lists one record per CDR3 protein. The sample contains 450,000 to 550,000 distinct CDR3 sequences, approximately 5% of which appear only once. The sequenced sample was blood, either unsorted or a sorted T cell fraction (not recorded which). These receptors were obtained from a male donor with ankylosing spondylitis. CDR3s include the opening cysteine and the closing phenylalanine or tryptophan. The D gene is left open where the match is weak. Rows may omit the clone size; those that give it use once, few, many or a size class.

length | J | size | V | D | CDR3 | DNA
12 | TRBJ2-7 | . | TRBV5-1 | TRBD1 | CASSWTGIEQYF | TGCGCCAGCAGCTGGACAGGAATAGAGCAGTACTTC
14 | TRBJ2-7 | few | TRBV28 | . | CASSLGPGLYEQYF | TGTGCCAGCAGTTTAGGCCCAGGACTTTACGAGCAGTACTTC
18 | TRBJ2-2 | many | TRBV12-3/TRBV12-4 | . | CASSFLGWGGAHTGELFF | TGTGCCAGCAGTTTTTTAGGGTGGGGCGGTGCGCACACCGGGGAGCTGTTTTTT
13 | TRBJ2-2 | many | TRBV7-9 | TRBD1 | CASRGRNTGELFF | TGTGCCAGTAGGGGGCGAAACACCGGGGAGCTGTTTTTT
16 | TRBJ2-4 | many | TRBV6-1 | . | CASSDGQFLAKNIQYF | TGTGCCAGCAGTGACGGACAGTTTCTAGCCAAAAACATTCAGTACTTC
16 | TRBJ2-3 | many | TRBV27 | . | CASRDRDQLLADTQYF | TGTGCCAGCAGAGACCGGGATCAGCTTCTCGCAGATACGCAGTATTTT
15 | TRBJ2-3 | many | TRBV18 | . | CASSRDIQNTDTQYF | TGTGCCAGCTCACGGGACATCCAGAACACAGATACGCAGTATTTT
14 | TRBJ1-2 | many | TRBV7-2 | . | CASSWTQTIYGYTF | TGTGCCAGCAGCTGGACCCAGACGATCTATGGCTACACCTTC
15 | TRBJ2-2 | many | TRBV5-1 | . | CASSLAVSRTGELFF | TGCGCCAGCAGCTTGGCTGTCAGTCGGACCGGGGAGCTGTTTTTT
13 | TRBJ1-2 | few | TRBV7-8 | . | CASRPDMGGGYTF | TGTGCCAGCAGGCCAGACATGGGAGGGGGCTACACCTTC
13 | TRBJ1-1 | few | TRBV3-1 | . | CASSHLVNTEAFF | TGTGCCAGCAGCCATCTAGTGAACACTGAAGCTTTCTTT
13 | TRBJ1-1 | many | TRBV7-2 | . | CASSLHRNTEAFF | TGTGCCAGCAGCCTTCACAGGAACACTGAAGCTTTCTTT
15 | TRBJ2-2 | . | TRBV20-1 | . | CSARGEYAGTGELFF | TGCAGTGCTAGAGGGGAGTACGCAGGGACCGGGGAGCTGTTTTTT
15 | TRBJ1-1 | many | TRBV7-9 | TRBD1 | CASSIGTGGDTEAFF | TGTGCCAGCAGCATCGGGACAGGGGGAGATACTGAAGCTTTCTTT
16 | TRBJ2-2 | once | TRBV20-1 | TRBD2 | CCATDPTSGNTGELFF | TGCTGTGCTACAGACCCGACTAGCGGGAACACCGGGGAGCTGTTTTTT
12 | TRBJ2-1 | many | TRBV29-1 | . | CSVDVRRNEQFF | TGCAGCGTTGATGTGCGGCGGAATGAGCAGTTCTTC
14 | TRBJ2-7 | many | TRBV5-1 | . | CASSLFSPNYEQYF | TGCGCCAGCAGCTTGTTTAGCCCCAACTACGAGCAGTACTTC
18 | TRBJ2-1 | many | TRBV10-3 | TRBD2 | CAISKGLAAQSSYNEQFF | TGTGCCATCAGTAAAGGACTAGCAGCCCAAAGCTCCTACAATGAGCAGTTCTTC
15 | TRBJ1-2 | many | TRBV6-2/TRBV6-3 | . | CASSPRDGVNYGYTF | TGTGCCAGCAGTCCCCGGGACGGTGTTAACTATGGCTACACCTTC
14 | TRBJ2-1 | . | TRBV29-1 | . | CSVGAADSYNEQFF | TGCAGCGTTGGTGCTGCGGACTCCTACAATGAGCAGTTCTTC